The 16 T cell receptor beta chains reported below all come from one sample, sequenced in a study of cytomegalovirus exposure and HLA in healthy donors. 13 Jbeta primers and 60 Vbeta primers were used for the PCR. Sequencing was performed with immunoSEQ multiplex PCR; in TCRdb, only in-frame clones are kept and a portion is missing. The sample contains 120,000 or so clones, over 60% of which appear only once. Sequencing was done on a sample of PBMCs. Receptors were obtained from a woman in her sixties or seventies in good health and CMV-seropositive.

This clone was observed a few times. V is TRBV6-6 and J is TRBJ1-1, with 10 bases fitting TRBD1. The CDR3 is 15 amino acids. V lost 3 bases to trimming and J lost 11 bases; unmatched junction nucleotides: 12. Germline V lookup: CDR1 MNHNY, CDR2 SVGAGI (reference sequence). CDR3 sequence reads: CASSYPGQGTVGAFF. The DNA for the CDR3 is TGTGCCAGCAGTTATCCGGGACAGGGGACTGTGGGGGCTTTCTTT.

The genes are TRBV10-1 and TRBJ2-1, with 8 bases lining up with TRBD2. V lost 0 bases, J lost 13 bases, and 5 bases stayed unmatched. CDR1 and CDR2 from the germline V gene are WNHNN and SYGVQD (reference sequence). CDR3 size: 13 residues. The CDR3 bases are TGCGCCAGCAGTGAGTCCCCCGCGGGAGGCCAGTTCTTC. Translation gives CASSESPAGGQFF.

The chain links TRBV27 to TRBJ2-1; the D gene is possibly TRBD2 (6 bases). The germline V gene encodes CDR1 MNHEY and CDR2 SMNVEV (reference sequence). V lost 3 bases and J 2 bases, leaving 11 bases between the germline ends. The CDR3 extends over 15 amino acids. Written as DNA, the CDR3 is TGTGCCAGCAGTTTTGGGGGAGGCACCTACAATGAGCAGTTCTTC. Translation: CASSFGGGTYNEQFF.

The chain recombines TRBV29-1 with TRBJ2-5; 10 positions agree with TRBD2. TRBJ2-7 matches the DNA end more closely, so the J call is doubtful. Looked up from germline, CDR1 is SQVTM and CDR2 is ANQGSEA. There are 13 residues in the CDR3. CDR3: CSVDASGGDEQYF. CDR3 sequence (DNA): TGCAGCGTTGATGCTAGCGGGGGCGACGAGCAGTACTTC.

This clone was observed a handful of times. The chain carries TRBV19 and TRBJ2-2; TRBD2 matches at 7 bases. Looked up from germline, CDR1 is LNHDA and CDR2 is SQIVND (reference sequence). V lost 11 bases to trimming and J lost 5 bases; unmatched junction nucleotides: 14. The CDR3 length is 15 residues. In DNA, the CDR3 is TGTGCCGGCAGCGCTAGCGGCCTTACAACCGGGGAGCTGTTTTTT. It codes for CAGSASGLTTGELFF.

This sequence joins TRBV29-1 and TRBJ2-5, with D possibly TRBD2 on 5 matching bases. The J call may not be correct, given that the DNA end is closer to TRBJ2-7. CDR3 length equals 12 residues. The germline gives CDR1 SQVTM, CDR2 ANQGSEA. The chain's CDR3 is CSVGNPGYEQYF. The DNA of the CDR3 is TGCAGCGTCGGGAACCCGGGTTACGAGCAGTACTTC.

This chain connects TRBV15 to TRBJ1-1; D not certain. V lost 0 bases to trimming and J lost 9 bases, with 8 bases between them. CDR3 length: 12 residues. CDR1 is LNHNV and CDR2 is YYDKDF in the germline V gene (reference sequence). DNA of the CDR3: TGTGCCACCAGCAGAGATGAGGGAAAAGCTTTCTTT. Translated, it gives CATSRDEGKAFF.

The chain has TRBV7-6 and TRBJ2-5; 7 nucleotides agree with TRBD1. The CDR3 is 14 residues long. The germline gives CDR1 SGHVS, CDR2 FNYEAQ. V was clipped by 4 bases and J by 5 bases; unmatched bases: 7. CDR3 nucleotides: TGTGCCAGCAGCTCCCGTCGAGGGGGCGAGACCCAGTACTTC. It specifies CASSSRRGGETQYF.

The chain combines TRBV2 with TRBJ1-1; TRBD1 aligns across 9 bases. Per germline, CDR1 SNHLY and CDR2 FYNNEI. V was pared by 4 bases and J by 1 base, with 4 bases of the junction left unmatched. This CDR3 is built from 15 residues. CDR3 DNA sequence: TGTGCCAGCAGTGCCCCGACAGGGGGGAACACTGAAGCTTTCTTT. Amino acids: CASSAPTGGNTEAFF.

V is TRBV14 and J is TRBJ2-5, with D possibly matching TRBD2 (6 bases). The germline gives CDR1 SGHDN, CDR2 FVKESK. V shed 4 bases and J shed 5 bases, with 17 bases lying between them. CDR3 length: 15 amino acids. The CDR3 is CASSPHLRDGETQYF. CDR3 nucleotide sequence: TGTGCCAGCAGCCCCCATTTGCGGGATGGGGAGACCCAGTACTTC.

The genes are TRBV18 and TRBJ2-7; no clear D. The CDR3 contains 12 residues. The germline V gene has CDR1 KGHSH and CDR2 LQKENI. Trimming shortened V by 10 bases and J by 5 bases, and 15 bases separated the two germline ends. CDR3 sequence: CATRRSQDEQYF. The CDR3 bases are TGTGCCACCCGCCGGTCTCAGGACGAGCAGTACTTC.

V is TRBV6-6 and J is TRBJ2-7, with 7 bases fitting TRBD1. V shed 5 bases and J 5 bases; nucleotides not matched to a gene: 9. This CDR3 has 14 amino acids. Germline loops: CDR1 MNHNY, CDR2 SVGAGI (reference sequence). The CDR3 spells CASSRPGQENEQYF. DNA of the CDR3: TGTGCCAGCAGTCGCCCAGGACAGGAAAACGAGCAGTACTTC.

This clone was picked up a small number of times. J is TRBJ1-1 and V is TRBV10-3; no definite D call. Deletions cut 3 bases from V and 1 base from J, with 9 bases between. Germline-derived CDR1 and CDR2 are ENHRY and SYGVKD. CDR3 length: 14 residues. CDR3 in amino acids: CAISDVRKNTEAFF. DNA of the CDR3: TGTGCCATCAGTGATGTCAGAAAGAACACTGAAGCTTTCTTT.

V usage is TRBV19 and J usage is TRBJ1-1; the match to TRBD1 covers 7 bases. The V gene's germline CDR1 is LNHDA and CDR2 SQIVND (reference sequence). After removal of 5 bases from V and 5 bases from J, the junction contained 11 bases not matched to a gene. This CDR3 spans 15 amino acids. This CDR3 reads CASSETGAAWTEAFF. DNA of the CDR3: TGTGCCAGTAGTGAAACAGGGGCAGCTTGGACTGAAGCTTTCTTT. The full variable domain, in which reference TRBV19 and TRBJ1-1 provide the parts outside the CDR3, is DGGITQSPKYLFRKEGQNVTLSCEQNLNHDAMYWYRQDPGQGLRLIYYSQIVNDFQKGDIAEGYSVSREKKESFPLTVTSAQKNPTAFYLCASSETGAAWTEAFFGQGTRLTVV.

The sample holds one count of this clone. The chain carries TRBV30 and TRBJ2-3, with D perhaps TRBD1 (6 bases). Per the germline V gene, CDR1 is GTSNPN and CDR2 is SVGIG (reference sequence). The CDR3 runs to 13 residues. Trimming removed 1 base at V and 3 bases at J, with 8 bases between. The CDR3 loop reads CAWSDGQTDTQYF. CDR3 bases: TGTGCCTGGAGTGATGGACAGACAGATACGCAGTATTTT.

The chain joins TRBV28 to TRBJ2-7; no clear D gene. This CDR3 region has 15 residues. Germline loops: CDR1 MDHEN, CDR2 SYDVKM. The V end lost 4 bases, the J end lost 0 bases, and 13 bases lay between the germline ends. The CDR3 region is CASSYPGRLSYEQYF. In DNA form, the CDR3 reads TGTGCCAGCAGTTACCCCGGCAGGCTCTCCTACGAGCAGTACTTC.